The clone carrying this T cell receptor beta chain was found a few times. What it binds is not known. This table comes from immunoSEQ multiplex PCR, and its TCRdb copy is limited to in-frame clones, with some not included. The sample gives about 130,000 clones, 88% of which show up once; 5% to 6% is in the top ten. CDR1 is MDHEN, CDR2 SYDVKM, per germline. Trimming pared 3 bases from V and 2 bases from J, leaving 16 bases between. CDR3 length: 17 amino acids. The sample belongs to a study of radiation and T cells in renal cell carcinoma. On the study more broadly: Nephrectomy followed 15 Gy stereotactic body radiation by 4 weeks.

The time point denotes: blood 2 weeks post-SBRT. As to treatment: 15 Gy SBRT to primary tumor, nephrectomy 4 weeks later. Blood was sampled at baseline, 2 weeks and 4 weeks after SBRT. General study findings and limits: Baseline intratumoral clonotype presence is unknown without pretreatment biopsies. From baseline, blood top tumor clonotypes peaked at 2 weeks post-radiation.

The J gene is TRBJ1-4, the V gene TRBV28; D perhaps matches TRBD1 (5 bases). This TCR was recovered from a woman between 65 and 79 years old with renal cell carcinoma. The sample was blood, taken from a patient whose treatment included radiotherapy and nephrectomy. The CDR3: CASSFFSRVPTNEKLFF. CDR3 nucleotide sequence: TGTGCCAGCAGTTTTTTCTCCAGGGTCCCGACTAATGAAAAACTGTTTTTT.